This TCR beta chain is from a study of cytomegalovirus exposure and HLA in healthy donors. Study overall: HLA-typed donors were the source of approximately 88 million unique TCRs held in an early data release.

In regard to this clone: Its specificity is not known.

The V gene's germline CDR1 is SNHLY and CDR2 FYNNEI. Trimming removed 4 bases from V and 0 bases from J; junction bases left unmatched: 4. The CDR3 has 16 residues. The study ran its PCR with 60 Vbeta and 13 Jbeta primers. Repertoires were generated with immunoSEQ multiplex PCR, while TCRdb's copy carries only in-frame clones and drops some. The table includes about 160,000 clones, roughly 80% detected once. At the time of sampling, donors were nominally healthy, though unrecorded immune exposures were likely. Findings and limits, study-wide: In a later analysis, an Asian-associated ancestry cluster reportedly showed fewer N-insertions than the roughly 730-donor mean. As immune exposure information, only CMV serostatus was available.

This chain joins TRBV2 and TRBJ2-1; 9 nucleotides agree with TRBD2. The origin of this receptor is a male donor in good health and CMV-seropositive. Sequences were obtained from PBMCs. CDR3 bases: TGTGCCAGCAGTGGGAATAGCGGGGGCTCCTACAATGAGCAGTTCTTC. It yields the protein CASSGNSGGSYNEQFF.